Detailed here is one TCR beta chain. The data originate from a study of radiation and T cells in renal cell carcinoma. Profiling relied on immunoSEQ multiplex PCR, and the TCRdb table lists in-frame clones only, not all of them. The sample includes some 95,000 clones, 80% to 90% of them seen just once. V was pared by 4 bases and J by 0 bases, with 14 bases between. The V gene's germline CDR1 is SGHRS and CDR2 YFSETQ. The CDR3 totals 16 residues. Documented time point: baseline pretreatment blood. The treatment: 15 Gy SBRT to primary tumor, nephrectomy 4 weeks later. The genes are TRBV5-1 and TRBJ2-4, with D possibly called TRBD1 or TRBD2 (6 bases each). The material sequenced was blood, taken from a patient whose treatment included radiotherapy and nephrectomy. The source is a middle-aged man with renal cell carcinoma. CDR3: CASSPRGDLAKNIQYF. The CDR3 DNA reads as TGCGCCAGCAGCCCAAGGGGGGATCTAGCCAAAAACATTCAGTACTTC.